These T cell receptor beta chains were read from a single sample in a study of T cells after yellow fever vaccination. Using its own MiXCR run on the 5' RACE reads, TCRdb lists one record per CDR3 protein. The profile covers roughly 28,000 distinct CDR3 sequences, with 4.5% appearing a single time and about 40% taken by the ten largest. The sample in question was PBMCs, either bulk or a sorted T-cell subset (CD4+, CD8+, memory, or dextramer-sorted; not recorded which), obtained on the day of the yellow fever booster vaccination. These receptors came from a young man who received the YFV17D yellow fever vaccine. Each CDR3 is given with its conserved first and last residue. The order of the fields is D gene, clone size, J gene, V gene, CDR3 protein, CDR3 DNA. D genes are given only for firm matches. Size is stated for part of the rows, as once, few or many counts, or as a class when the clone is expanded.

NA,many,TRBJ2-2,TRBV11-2,CASSPARNTGELFF,TGTGCCAGCAGCCCCGCGAGGAACACCGGGGAGCTGTTTTTT
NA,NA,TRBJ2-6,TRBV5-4,CASSFGPGANVLTF,TGTGCCAGCAGCTTCGGGCCTGGGGCCAACGTCCTGACTTTC
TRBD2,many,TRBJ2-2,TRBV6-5,CASRRLAYTGELFF,TGTGCCAGCAGGAGACTAGCGTACACCGGGGAGCTGTTTTTT
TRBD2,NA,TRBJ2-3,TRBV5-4,CASSPGTTTLDTQYF,TGTGCCAGCAGCCCCGGGACTACAACCCTGGATACGCAGTATTTT
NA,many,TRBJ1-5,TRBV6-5,CASGAGDQPQHF,TGTGCCAGCGGTGCAGGGGATCAGCCCCAGCATTTT
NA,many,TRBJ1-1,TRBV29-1,CSVERARGGVPFF,TGCAGCGTTGAACGGGCGCGGGGTGGAGTGCCTTTCTTT
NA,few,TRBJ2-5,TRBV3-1,CASSLNTETQYF,TGTGCCAGCAGCCTTAACACAGAGACCCAGTATTTC
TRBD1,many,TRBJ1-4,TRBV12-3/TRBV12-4,CASSLEGQKKLFF,TGTGCCAGCAGTTTAGAGGGACAGAAAAAACTGTTTTTT
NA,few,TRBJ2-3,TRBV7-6,CASSFGGAGRTDTQYF,TGTGCCAGCAGCTTTGGGGGAGCGGGCCGCACAGATACGCAGTATTTT
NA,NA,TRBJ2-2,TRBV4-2,CASRLVEGNTGELFF,TGTGCCAGCAGGCTAGTGGAGGGGAACACCGGGGAGCTGTTTTTT
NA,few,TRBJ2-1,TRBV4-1,CASSQDPQRFSSYNEQFF,TGCGCCAGCAGCCAAGACCCCCAGCGGTTTAGCTCCTACAATGAGCAGTTCTTC
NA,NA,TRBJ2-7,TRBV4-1,CASSQVTLGYEQYF,TGCGCCAGCAGCCAAGTAACCCTAGGCTACGAGCAGTACTTC
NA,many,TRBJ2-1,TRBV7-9,CASSLVLGSNNEQFF,TGTGCCAGCAGCTTAGTACTGGGGAGTAACAATGAGCAGTTCTTC
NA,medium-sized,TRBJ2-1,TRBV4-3,CASSQTPQGTYNEQFF,TGCGCCAGCAGCCAGACCCCGCAGGGTACCTACAATGAGCAGTTCTTC
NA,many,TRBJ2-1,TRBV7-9,CASSFPPRLGNEQFF,TGTGCCAGCAGCTTCCCGCCCCGGTTGGGAAATGAGCAGTTCTTC
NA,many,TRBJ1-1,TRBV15,CATSREAGPEAFF,TGTGCCACCAGCAGAGAAGCGGGCCCTGAAGCTTTCTTT
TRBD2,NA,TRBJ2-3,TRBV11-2,CASSPAGGPTDTQYF,TGTGCCAGCAGCCCAGCGGGGGGGCCCACAGATACGCAGTATTTT
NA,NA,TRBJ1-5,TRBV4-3,CASSQDSPRQRASHQPQHF,TGCGCCAGCAGCCAAGATAGTCCGAGACAGAGGGCCTCACATCAGCCCCAGCATTTT
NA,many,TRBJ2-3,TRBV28,CASSLEQLTDTQYF,TGTGCCAGCAGTTTAGAACAGCTCACAGATACGCAGTATTTT
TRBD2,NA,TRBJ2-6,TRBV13,CASKGRWDYRGSGANVLTF,TGTGCCAGCAAAGGAAGATGGGACTATCGGGGCTCTGGGGCCAACGTCCTGACTTTC
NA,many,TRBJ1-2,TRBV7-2,CASSYFRDTYGYTF,TGTGCCAGCAGCTATTTTAGGGACACCTATGGCTACACCTTC
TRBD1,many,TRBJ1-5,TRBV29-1,CSVTDRLNQPQHF,TGCAGCGTTACGGACAGGCTCAATCAGCCCCAGCATTTT
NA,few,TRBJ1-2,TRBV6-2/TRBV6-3,CATQAVPRNYGYTF,TGTGCCACCCAGGCAGTACCTCGGAACTATGGCTACACCTTC
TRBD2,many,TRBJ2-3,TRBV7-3,CASSLIAGGGDTQYF,TGTGCCAGCAGCCTAATAGCGGGGGGAGGAGATACGCAGTATTTT
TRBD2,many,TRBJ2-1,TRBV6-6,CASNGGGYNEQFF,TGTGCCTCCAATGGGGGGGGGTACAATGAGCAGTTCTTC
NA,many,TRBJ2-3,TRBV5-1,CASSMGGPADTQYF,TGCGCCAGCAGCATGGGGGGGCCGGCAGATACGCAGTATTTT
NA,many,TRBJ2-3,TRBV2,CASSYSGTDTQYF,TGTGCCAGCTCATATAGCGGCACAGATACGCAGTATTTT
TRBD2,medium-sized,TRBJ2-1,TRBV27,CASSLIAGVYNEQFF,TGTGCCAGCAGTTTAATAGCGGGGGTATACAATGAGCAGTTCTTC
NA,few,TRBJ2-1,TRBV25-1,CASSGGNEQFF,TGTGCCAGCAGCGGAGGGAATGAGCAGTTCTTC
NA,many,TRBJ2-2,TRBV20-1,CSARDLEPTGELFF,TGCAGTGCTAGAGATCTGGAACCGACCGGGGAGCTGTTTTTT
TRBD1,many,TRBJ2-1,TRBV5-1,CASSLGIGQGINEQFF,TGCGCCAGCAGCTTGGGTATCGGACAGGGGATCAATGAGCAGTTCTTC
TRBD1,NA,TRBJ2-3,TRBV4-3,CASSQAVPGGADTQYF,TGCGCCAGCAGCCAAGCCGTCCCAGGGGGCGCAGATACGCAGTATTTT
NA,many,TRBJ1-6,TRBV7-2,CASGQSSYNSPLHF,TGTGCCAGTGGACAGAGCTCCTATAATTCACCCCTCCACTTT
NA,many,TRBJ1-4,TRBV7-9,CASSLSPTGLGEKLFF,TGTGCCAGCAGCCTCTCACCGACAGGCCTGGGTGAAAAACTGTTTTTT
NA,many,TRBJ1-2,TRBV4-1,CASSQVPGYGYTF,TGCGCCAGCAGCCAAGTACCGGGCTATGGCTACACCTTC
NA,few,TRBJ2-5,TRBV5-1,CASSQIPPGAASSETQYF,TGCGCCAGCAGCCAAATCCCCCCCGGGGCGGCTTCCTCGGAGACCCAGTACTTC
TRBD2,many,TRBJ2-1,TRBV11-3,CASSLAGKTSLGNEQFF,TGTGCCAGCAGCTTAGCCGGAAAGACTAGCCTTGGCAATGAGCAGTTCTTC